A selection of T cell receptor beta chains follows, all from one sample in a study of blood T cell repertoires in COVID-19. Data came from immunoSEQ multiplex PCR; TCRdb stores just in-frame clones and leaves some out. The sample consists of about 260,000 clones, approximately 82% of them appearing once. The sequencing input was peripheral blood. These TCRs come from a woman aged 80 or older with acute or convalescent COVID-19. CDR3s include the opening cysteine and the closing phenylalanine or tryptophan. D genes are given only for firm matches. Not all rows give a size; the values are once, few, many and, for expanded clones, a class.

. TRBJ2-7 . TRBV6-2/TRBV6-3 CASSYSSGSYEQYF TGTGCCAGCAGTTACTCATCAGGGTCCTACGAGCAGTACTTC
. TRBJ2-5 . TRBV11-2 CASSLALQETQYF TGTGCCAGCAGCTTAGCCCTCCAAGAGACCCAGTACTTC
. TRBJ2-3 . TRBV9 CASSKQTSRGGDTQYF TGTGCCAGCAGCAAACAGACTAGCAGAGGGGGAGATACGCAGTATTTT
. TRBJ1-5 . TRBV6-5 CASSSGVSNQPQHF TGTGCCAGCAGTTCCGGAGTGAGCAATCAGCCCCAGCATTTT
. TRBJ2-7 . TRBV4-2 CASSQVFGSGYEQYF TGTGCCAGCAGCCAAGTGTTTGGAAGCGGCTACGAGCAGTACTTC
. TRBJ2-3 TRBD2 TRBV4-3 CASSHLAGDTDTQYF TGCGCCAGCAGCCACCTAGCGGGGGACACAGATACGCAGTATTTT
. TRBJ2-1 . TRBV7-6 CASSGGIYNEQFF TGTGCCAGCAGCGGCGGGATCTACAATGAGCAGTTCTTC
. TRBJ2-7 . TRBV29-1 CSVRDSQYEQYF TGCAGCGTCCGGGACTCTCAATACGAGCAGTACTTC
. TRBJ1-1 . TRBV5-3 CARSLPSRNTEAFF TGTGCCAGAAGCTTGCCCTCCAGGAACACTGAAGCTTTCTTT
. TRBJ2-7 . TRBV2 CASSKGQLAYEQYF TGTGCCAGCAGTAAGGGGCAGCTTGCCTACGAGCAGTACTTC
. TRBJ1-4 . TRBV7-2 CASSLGRGVNEKLFF TGTGCCAGCAGCTTAGGGAGGGGAGTTAATGAAAAACTGTTTTTT
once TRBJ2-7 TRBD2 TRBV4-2 CASSQGGTSGSAEQYF TGTGCCAGCAGCCAAGGGGGGACTAGCGGGAGTGCCGAGCAGTACTTC
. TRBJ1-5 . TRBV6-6 CASSTGVHQPQHF TGTGCCAGCAGTACGGGGGTGCATCAGCCCCAGCATTTT
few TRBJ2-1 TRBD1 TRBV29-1 CSVDRDNEQFF TGCAGCGTCGACAGGGACAATGAGCAGTTCTTC
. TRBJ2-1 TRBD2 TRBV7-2 CASSSFPSGGRNEQFF TGTGCCAGCAGCTCATTCCCTAGCGGGGGTAGAAATGAGCAGTTCTTC
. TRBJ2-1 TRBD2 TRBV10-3 CAISSGRGGANEQFF TGTGCCATCAGTTCAGGGCGGGGGGGCGCGAATGAGCAGTTCTTC
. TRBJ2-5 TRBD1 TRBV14 CASSPGPRGETQYF TGTGCCAGCAGCCCCGGTCCCAGGGGGGAGACCCAGTACTTC
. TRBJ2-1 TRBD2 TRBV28 CASRGRTSGAFSQFF TGTGCCAGCAGAGGACGGACTAGCGGAGCCTTCTCGCAGTTCTTC
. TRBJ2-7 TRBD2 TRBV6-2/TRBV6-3 CASSYARAGGTPRYEQYF TGTGCCAGCAGTTACGCCCGCGCGGGAGGGACCCCTCGGTACGAGCAGTACTTC
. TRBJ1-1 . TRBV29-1 CSVDDNSGTEAFF TGCAGCGTTGACGACAATAGCGGTACTGAAGCTTTCTTT
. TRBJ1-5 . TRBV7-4 CASSLIGQSKQVYSNQPQHF TGTGCCAGCAGCTTAATCGGACAGTCGAAGCAAGTTTATAGCAATCAGCCCCAGCATTTT
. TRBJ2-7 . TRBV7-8 CASSLGPTAITYEQYF TGTGCCAGCAGCTTGGGGCCGACCGCTATTACCTACGAGCAGTACTTC
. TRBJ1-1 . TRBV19 CASSPTANTEAFF TGTGCCAGTAGTCCGACAGCGAACACTGAAGCTTTCTTT
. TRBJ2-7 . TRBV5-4 CASTAGQGLTYEQYF TGTGCCAGCACCGCCGGACAGGGACTAACCTACGAGCAGTACTTC
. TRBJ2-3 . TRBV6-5 CASRQSSGTDTQYF TGTGCCAGCAGGCAATCCTCGGGCACAGATACGCAGTATTTT
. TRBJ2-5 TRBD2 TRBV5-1 CASSLRGVQETQYF TGCGCCAGCAGCTTGCGGGGGGTACAAGAGACCCAGTACTTC
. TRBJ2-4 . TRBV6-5 CARTGSLAKNIQYF TGTGCCAGAACAGGATCCCTAGCCAAAAACATTCAGTACTTC
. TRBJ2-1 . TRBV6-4 CASSRDFYNEQFF TGTGCCAGCAGTCGGGACTTTTACAATGAGCAGTTCTTC